This record looks at one T cell receptor (beta chain) sequence and its context. No antigen is known for it. Repertoires were generated with immunoSEQ multiplex PCR, while TCRdb's copy carries only in-frame clones and drops some. The table records 30,000 or so clones, 70% to 80% of them present only once. The sample originates from a study of radiotherapy plus CTLA-4 blockade in lung cancer. The study's findings and limits: TCR clones originating in tumors grew in number in blood after radiotherapy plus ipilimumab. Among reported predictors of response, early blood T cell clone dynamics with interferon-beta performed best.

The source of this sequence is a human donor with non-small cell lung cancer who had stable disease on radiotherapy plus ipilimumab. Sequencing used peripheral blood, obtained from a patient treated with radiotherapy plus ipilimumab.

The CDR3 DNA follows: TGTGCCAGCAGTGAACTTCGGGGCCTCTCTGGAAACACCATATATTTT. Amino acids: CASSELRGLSGNTIYF. The J gene is TRBJ1-3, the V gene TRBV6-1, with D perhaps matching TRBD1 (5 bases). The CDR3 is 16 amino acids. Germline CDR1 reads MNHNS; CDR2 reads SASEGT. V dropped 2 bases and J dropped 0 bases, with 11 bases sitting between them.